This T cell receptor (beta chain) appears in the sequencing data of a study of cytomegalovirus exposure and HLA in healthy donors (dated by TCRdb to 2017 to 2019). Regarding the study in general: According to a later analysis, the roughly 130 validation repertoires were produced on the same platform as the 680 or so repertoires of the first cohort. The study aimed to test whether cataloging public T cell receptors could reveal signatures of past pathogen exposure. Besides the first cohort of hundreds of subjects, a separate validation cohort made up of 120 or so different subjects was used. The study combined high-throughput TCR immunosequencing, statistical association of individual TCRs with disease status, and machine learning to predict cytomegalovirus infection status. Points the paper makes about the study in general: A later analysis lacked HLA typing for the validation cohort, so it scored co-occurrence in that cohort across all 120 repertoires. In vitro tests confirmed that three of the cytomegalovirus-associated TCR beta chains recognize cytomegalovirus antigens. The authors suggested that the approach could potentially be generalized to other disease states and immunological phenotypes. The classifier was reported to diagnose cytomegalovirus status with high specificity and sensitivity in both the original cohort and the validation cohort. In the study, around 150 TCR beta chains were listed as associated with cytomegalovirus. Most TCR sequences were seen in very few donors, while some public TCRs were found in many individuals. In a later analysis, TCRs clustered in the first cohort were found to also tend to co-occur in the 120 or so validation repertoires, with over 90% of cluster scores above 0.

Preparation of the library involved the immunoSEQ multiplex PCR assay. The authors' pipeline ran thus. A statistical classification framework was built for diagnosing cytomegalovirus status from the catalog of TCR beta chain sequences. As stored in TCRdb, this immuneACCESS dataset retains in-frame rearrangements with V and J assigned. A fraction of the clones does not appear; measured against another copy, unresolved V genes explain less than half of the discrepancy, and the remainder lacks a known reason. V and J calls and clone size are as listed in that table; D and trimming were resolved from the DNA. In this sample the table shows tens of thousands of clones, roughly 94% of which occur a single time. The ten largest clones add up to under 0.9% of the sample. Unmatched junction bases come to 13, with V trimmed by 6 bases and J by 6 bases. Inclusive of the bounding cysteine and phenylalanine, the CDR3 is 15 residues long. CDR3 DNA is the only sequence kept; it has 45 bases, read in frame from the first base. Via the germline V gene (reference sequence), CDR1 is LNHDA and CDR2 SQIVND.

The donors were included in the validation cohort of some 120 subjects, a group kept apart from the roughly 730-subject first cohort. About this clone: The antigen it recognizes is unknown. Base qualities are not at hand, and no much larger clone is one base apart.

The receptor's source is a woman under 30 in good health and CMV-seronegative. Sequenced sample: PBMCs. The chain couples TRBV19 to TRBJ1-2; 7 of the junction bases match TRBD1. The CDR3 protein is CASSTPNTGEHGYTF. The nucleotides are TGTGCCAGTAGCACCCCTAATACAGGGGAGCATGGCTACACCTTC. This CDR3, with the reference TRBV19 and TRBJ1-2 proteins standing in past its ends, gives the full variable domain DGGITQSPKYLFRKEGQNVTLSCEQNLNHDAMYWYRQDPGQGLRLIYYSQIVNDFQKGDIAEGYSVSREKKESFPLTVTSAQKNPTAFYLCASSTPNTGEHGYTFGSGTRLTVV.